What follows is one TCR beta chain and its context. This entry is derived from a study of technical replicates of blood from a few donors. Method: immunoSEQ multiplex PCR; TCRdb's copy keeps in-frame clones and lacks some. This table has 90,000 or so clones, approximately 95% appearing once. Germline V gene data show CDR1 as MNHEY and CDR2 as SVGAGI. CDR3 length: 12 amino acids. The sequenced sample consisted of T cells isolated from PBMCs. The sequence derives from a human donor in good health. The chain combines TRBV6-5 with TRBJ2-1, with 8 nucleotides matching TRBD2. The chain's CDR3 is CDSGTSIYEQFF. CDR3 in DNA: TGTGATTCCGGGACTAGTATCTATGAGCAGTTCTTC.